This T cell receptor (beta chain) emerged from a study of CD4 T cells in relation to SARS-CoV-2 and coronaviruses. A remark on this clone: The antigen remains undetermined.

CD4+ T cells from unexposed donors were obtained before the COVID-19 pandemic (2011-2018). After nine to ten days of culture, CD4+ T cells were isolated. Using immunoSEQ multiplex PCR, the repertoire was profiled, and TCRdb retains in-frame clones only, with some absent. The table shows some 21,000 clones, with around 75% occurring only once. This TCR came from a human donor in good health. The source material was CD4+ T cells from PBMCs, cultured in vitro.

The CDR3 DNA follows: TGTGCCAGCAGCGCCCGGGACCCCCCCAGGGAGCAGTTCTTC. It is translated as CASSARDPPREQFF. This chain links TRBV9 with TRBJ2-1; perhaps D is TRBD1 or TRBD2 (5 bases each). With 3 bases removed from V and 10 bases from J, the gap between germline ends came to 17 bases. The CDR3 extends over 14 amino acids. Germline V gene sequence: CDR1 SGDLS, CDR2 YYNGEE. The full variable domain, in which reference TRBV9 and TRBJ2-1 provide the parts outside the CDR3, is DSGVTQTPKHLITATGQRVTLRCSPRSGDLSVYWYQQSLDQGLQFLIQYYNGEERAKGNILERFSAQQFPDLHSELNLSSLELGDSALYFCASSARDPPREQFFGPGTRLTVL.